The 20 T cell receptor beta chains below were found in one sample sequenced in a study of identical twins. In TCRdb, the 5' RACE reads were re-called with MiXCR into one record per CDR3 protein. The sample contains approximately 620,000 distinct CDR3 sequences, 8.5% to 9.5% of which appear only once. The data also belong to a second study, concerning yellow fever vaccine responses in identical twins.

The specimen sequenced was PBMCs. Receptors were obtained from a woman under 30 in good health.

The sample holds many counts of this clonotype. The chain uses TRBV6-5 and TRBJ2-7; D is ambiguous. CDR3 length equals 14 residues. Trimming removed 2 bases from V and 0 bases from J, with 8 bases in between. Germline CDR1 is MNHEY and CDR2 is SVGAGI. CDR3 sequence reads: CASSYVVSSYEQYF. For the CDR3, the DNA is TGTGCCAGCAGTTACGTCGTAAGCTCCTACGAGCAGTACTTC.

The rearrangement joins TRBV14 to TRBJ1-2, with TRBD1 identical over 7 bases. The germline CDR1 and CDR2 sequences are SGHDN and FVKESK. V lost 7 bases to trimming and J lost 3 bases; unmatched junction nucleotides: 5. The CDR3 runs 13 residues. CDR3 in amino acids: CASTNRGDYGYTF. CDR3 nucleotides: TGTGCCAGCACCAACAGGGGCGACTATGGCTACACCTTC.

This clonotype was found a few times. Here the CDR3 reads CSARDGRRDFTDTQYF. Here the CDR3 DNA reads TGCAGTGCTAGAGACGGGAGGCGGGACTTCACAGATACGCAGTATTTT. V and J are TRBV20-1 and TRBJ2-3, with TRBD2 matching over 7 bases. The germline V gene has CDR1 DFQATT and CDR2 SNEGSKA (reference sequence). The CDR3 contains 16 residues. V trimming: 0 bases; J trimming: 2 bases; junction bases outside the gene matches: 8.

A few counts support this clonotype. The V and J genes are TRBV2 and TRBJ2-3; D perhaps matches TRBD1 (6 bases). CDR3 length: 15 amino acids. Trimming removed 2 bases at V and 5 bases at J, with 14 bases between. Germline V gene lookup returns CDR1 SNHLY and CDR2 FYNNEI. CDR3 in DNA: TGTGCCAGCAGTGAAACCCTTCTAGGGGGAGATACGCAGTATTTT. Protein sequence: CASSETLLGGDTQYF. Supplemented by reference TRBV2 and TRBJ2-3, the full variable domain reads EPEVTQTPSHQVTQMGQEVILRCVPISNHLYFYWYRQILGQKVEFLVSFYNNEISEKSEIFDDQFSVERPDGSNFTLKIRSTKLEDSAMYFCASSETLLGGDTQYFGPGTRLTVL.

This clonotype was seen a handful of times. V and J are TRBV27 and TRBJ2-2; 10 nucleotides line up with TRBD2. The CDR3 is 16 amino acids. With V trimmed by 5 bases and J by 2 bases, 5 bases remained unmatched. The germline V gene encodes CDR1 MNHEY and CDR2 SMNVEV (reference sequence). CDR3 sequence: CASSQLAGHNTGELFF. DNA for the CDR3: TGTGCCAGCAGTCAACTAGCGGGACATAACACCGGGGAGCTGTTTTTT.

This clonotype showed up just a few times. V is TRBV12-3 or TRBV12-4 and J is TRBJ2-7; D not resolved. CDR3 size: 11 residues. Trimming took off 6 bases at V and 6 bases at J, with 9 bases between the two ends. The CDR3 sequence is CASRHGVEQYF. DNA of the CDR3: TGTGCCAGCAGGCATGGGGTCGAGCAGTACTTC.

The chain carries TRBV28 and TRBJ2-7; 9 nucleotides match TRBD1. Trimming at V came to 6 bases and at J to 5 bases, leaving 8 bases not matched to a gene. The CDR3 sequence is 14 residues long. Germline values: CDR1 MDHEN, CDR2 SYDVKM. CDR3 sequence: CASRLQGARDEQYF. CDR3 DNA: TGTGCCAGCAGGTTACAGGGGGCGAGGGACGAGCAGTACTTC. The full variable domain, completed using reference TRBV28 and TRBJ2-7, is DVKVTQSSRYLVKRTGEKVFLECVQDMDHENMFWYRQDPGLGLRLIYFSYDVKMKEKGDIPEGYSVSREKKERFSLILESASTNQTSMYLCASRLQGARDEQYFGPGTRLTVT.

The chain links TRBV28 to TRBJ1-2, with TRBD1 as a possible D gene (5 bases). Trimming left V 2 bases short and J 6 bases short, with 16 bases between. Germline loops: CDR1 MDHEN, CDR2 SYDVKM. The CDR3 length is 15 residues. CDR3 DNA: TGTGCCAGCAGTTTAATTTCCTCCGACAGAAATGGCTACACCTTC. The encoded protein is CASSLISSDRNGYTF.

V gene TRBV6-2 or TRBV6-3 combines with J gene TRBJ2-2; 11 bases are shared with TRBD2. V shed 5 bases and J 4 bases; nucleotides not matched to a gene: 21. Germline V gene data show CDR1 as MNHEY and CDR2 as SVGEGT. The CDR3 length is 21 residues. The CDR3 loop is CASSTPRWLAGGLLTTGELFF. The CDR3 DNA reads TGTGCCAGCAGTACACCCCGTTGGCTAGCGGGAGGCCTCCTAACCACCGGGGAGCTGTTTTTT.

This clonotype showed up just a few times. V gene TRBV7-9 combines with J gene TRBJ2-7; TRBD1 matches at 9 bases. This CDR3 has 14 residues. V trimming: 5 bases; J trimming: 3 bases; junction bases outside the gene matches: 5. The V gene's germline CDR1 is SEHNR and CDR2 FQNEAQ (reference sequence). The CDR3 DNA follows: TGTGCCAGCAGCGCCACGACAGGGGGCTACGAGCAGTACTTC. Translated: CASSATTGGYEQYF. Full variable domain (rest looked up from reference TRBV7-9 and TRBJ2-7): DTGVSQNPRHKITKRGQNVTFRCDPISEHNRLYWYRQTLGQGPEFLTYFQNEAQLEKSRLLSDRFSAERPKGSFSTLEIQRTEQGDSAMYLCASSATTGGYEQYFGPGTRLTVT.

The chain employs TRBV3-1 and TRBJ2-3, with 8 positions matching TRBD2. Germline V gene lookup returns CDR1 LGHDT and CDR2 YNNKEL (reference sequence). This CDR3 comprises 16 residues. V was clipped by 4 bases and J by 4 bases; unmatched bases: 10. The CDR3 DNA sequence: TGTGCCAGCAGCCCCCTCTACGGGGGGGCGGCAGATACGCAGTATTTT. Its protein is CASSPLYGGAADTQYF.

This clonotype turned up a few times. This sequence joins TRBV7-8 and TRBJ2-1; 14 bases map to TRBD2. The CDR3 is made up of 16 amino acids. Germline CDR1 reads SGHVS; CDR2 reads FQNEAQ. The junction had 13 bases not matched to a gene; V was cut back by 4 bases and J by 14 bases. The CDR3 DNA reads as TGTGCCAGCAGCTCAACCCCGGGACTAGCGGGAGCGGCTAAGTTCTTC. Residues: CASSSTPGLAGAAKFF. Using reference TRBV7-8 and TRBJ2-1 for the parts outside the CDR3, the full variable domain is GAGVSQSPRYKVAKRGQDVALRCDPISGHVSLFWYQQALGQGPEFLTYFQNEAQLDKSGLPSDRFFAERPEGSVSTLKIQRTQQEDSAVYLCASSSTPGLAGAAKFFGPGTRLTVL.

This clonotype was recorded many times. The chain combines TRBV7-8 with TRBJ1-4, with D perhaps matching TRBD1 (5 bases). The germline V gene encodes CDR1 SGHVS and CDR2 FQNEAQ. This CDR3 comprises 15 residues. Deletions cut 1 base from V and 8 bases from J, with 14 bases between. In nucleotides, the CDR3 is TGTGCCAGCAGCTTAGTCGGCAGGGAGGAAGAAAAACTGTTTTTT. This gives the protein CASSLVGREEEKLFF.

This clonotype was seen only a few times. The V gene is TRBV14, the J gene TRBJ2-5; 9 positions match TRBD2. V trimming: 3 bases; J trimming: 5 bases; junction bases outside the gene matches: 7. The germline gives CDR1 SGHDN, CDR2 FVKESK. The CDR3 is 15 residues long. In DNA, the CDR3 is TGTGCCAGCAGCCATTGGCGGGGGGGCCCGGAGACCCAGTACTTC. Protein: CASSHWRGGPETQYF.

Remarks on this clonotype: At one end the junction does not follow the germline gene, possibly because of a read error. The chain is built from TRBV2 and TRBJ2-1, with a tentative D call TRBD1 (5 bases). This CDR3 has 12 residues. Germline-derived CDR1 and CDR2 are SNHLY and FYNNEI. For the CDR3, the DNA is TGTGCCAGCAGAGAAGGGGCGGTCGAGCAGTTCTTC. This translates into CASREGAVEQFF.

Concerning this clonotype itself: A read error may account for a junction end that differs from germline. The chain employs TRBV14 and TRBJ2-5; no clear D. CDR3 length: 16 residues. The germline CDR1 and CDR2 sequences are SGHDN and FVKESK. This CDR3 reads CASIQGRQPFKETQYF. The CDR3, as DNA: TGTGCCAGCATCCAAGGGCGGCAGCCGTTTAAAGAGACCCAGTACTTC.

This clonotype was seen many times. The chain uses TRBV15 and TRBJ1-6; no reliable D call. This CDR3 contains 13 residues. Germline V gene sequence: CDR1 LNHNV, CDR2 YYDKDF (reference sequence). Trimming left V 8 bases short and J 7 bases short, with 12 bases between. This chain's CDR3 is CATARTGNSPLHF. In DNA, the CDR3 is TGTGCCACCGCACGGACGGGAAATTCACCCCTCCACTTT.

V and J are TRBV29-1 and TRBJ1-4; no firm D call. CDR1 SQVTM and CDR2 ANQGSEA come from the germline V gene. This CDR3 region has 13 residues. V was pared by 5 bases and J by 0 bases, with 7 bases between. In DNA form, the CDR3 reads TGCAGCGTTAGGTCAGCAACTAATGAAAAACTGTTTTTT. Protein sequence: CSVRSATNEKLFF.

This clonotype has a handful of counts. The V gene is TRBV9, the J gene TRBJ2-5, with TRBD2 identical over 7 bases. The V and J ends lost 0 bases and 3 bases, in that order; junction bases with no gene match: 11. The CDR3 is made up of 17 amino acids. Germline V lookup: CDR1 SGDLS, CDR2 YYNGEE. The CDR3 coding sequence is TGTGCCAGCAGCGTAGCAGGCGGGAGTGCCGGAAAAGAGACCCAGTACTTC. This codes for CASSVAGGSAGKETQYF. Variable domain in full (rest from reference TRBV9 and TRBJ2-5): DSGVTQTPKHLITATGQRVTLRCSPRSGDLSVYWYQQSLDQGLQFLIQYYNGEERAKGNILERFSAQQFPDLHSELNLSSLELGDSALYFCASSVAGGSAGKETQYFGPGTRLLVL.

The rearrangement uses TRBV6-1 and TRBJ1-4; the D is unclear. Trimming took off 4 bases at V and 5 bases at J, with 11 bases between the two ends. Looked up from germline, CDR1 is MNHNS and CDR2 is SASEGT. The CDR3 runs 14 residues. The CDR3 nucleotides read TGTGCCAGCAGTGCCGGTCACAGAAATGAAAAACTGTTTTTT. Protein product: CASSAGHRNEKLFF.